This T cell receptor beta chain originates from a study of shared clonotypes between healthy human individuals. For the study at large: Per donor, three plates held CD4 naive cells, three held CD4 memory, two held CD8 naive and one held CD8 memory.

TCRdb's copy holds only in-frame clones and misses some; the assay was immunoSEQ multiplex PCR. The table has under 1 million clones, 80% to 95% seen once. J lost 4 bases, V lost 7 bases, and 7 bases had no gene match. Germline CDR1 is MNHNY and CDR2 is SVGAGI (reference sequence). This CDR3 comprises 14 residues. The naive CD8 population came from CD45RO-negative cells selected for CCR7, without terminally differentiated effector memory CD45RA+ cells. The sample comprised naive CD8+ T cells sorted from blood. The TCR was taken from a man younger than 45 in good health. V and J are TRBV6-6 and TRBJ1-1, with 9 bases fitting TRBD1. The CDR3: CASNQQGAGTEAFF. CDR3 nucleotide sequence: TGTGCCAGCAATCAACAGGGGGCGGGCACTGAAGCTTTCTTT.